The 29 T cell receptor beta chains in this list originate from one sample, sequenced in a study of response to subunit inactivated influenza vaccine. Via MiXCR, TCRdb re-called the RT-PCR reads, giving one row per CDR3 protein. Of a few hundred thousand distinct CDR3 sequences listed, about 20% are singletons. The source was PBMCs from blood, collected about 19 months after vaccination. The source is a man aged 45-69 years who received an inactivated influenza vaccine.

V usage is TRBV5-5 and J usage is TRBJ2-7; unclear D gene. The V gene's germline CDR1 is SGHKS and CDR2 YYEKEE (reference sequence). CDR3 length: 14 amino acids. With 4 bases removed from V and 0 bases from J, the gap between germline ends came to 11 bases. The CDR3 region is CASSTHDTSYEQYF. The CDR3 bases are TGTGCCAGCAGCACGCATGACACCTCCTACGAGCAGTACTTC.

The V call is TRBV6-2 or TRBV6-3, the J call TRBJ2-6; D remains ambiguous. V was pared by 2 bases and J by 4 bases, with 12 bases between. The CDR3 runs to 16 residues. Germline assignment: CDR1 MNHEY and CDR2 SVGEGT. The CDR3 DNA is TGTGCCAGCAGTTACAAGAGAGCGTACGGGGCCAACGTCCTGACTTTC. Protein: CASSYKRAYGANVLTF.

This clonotype has at least ten counts. The gene calls are TRBV4-2 and TRBJ1-3; a weak D match, TRBD1 (6 bases). V shed 2 bases and J shed 0 bases, with 14 bases lying between them. The CDR3 sequence is 17 residues long. Germline CDR1 LGHNA, CDR2 YNFKEQ. CDR3 bases: TGTGCCAGCAGCCAACCAATACGACAGGCCTCTGGAAACACCATATATTTT. Its translation: CASSQPIRQASGNTIYF.

In this sample, this clonotype turned up a few times. The chain carries TRBV15 and TRBJ1-6; 8 nucleotides line up with TRBD1. This CDR3 has 15 residues. V gave up 4 bases and J gave up 7 bases; unmatched junction bases: 6. Germline lookup yields CDR1 LNHNV and CDR2 YYDKDF (reference sequence). CDR3 in DNA: TGTGCCACCAGCACTTCGACAGGGGTCAATTCACCCCTCCACTTT. Encoded protein: CATSTSTGVNSPLHF.

There are a few counts of this clonotype. The chain is built from TRBV9 and TRBJ2-2; 9 positions agree with TRBD2. The CDR3 totals 14 residues. V lost 5 bases, J lost 1 base, and 0 bases stayed unmatched. Per the germline V gene, CDR1 is SGDLS and CDR2 is YYNGEE. CDR3 nucleotide sequence: TGTGCCAGCAGACTAGCGGGGAACACCGGGGAGCTGTTTTTT. This encodes CASRLAGNTGELFF. Complete variable domain (other parts from reference TRBV9 and TRBJ2-2): DSGVTQTPKHLITATGQRVTLRCSPRSGDLSVYWYQQSLDQGLQFLIQYYNGEERAKGNILERFSAQQFPDLHSELNLSSLELGDSALYFCASRLAGNTGELFFGEGSRLTVL.

The rearrangement links TRBV6-5 to TRBJ1-3; D perhaps matches TRBD1 (6 bases). Germline CDR1 and CDR2: MNHEY and SVGAGI. The V gene lost 0 bases and the J gene lost 0 bases, with 12 bases spanning the gap. CDR3 length equals 17 residues. CDR3 DNA sequence: TGTGCCAGCAGTTACTCGGGGGCGGGGGTCTCTGGAAACACCATATATTTT. This gives the protein CASSYSGAGVSGNTIYF.

This chain links TRBV6-1 with TRBJ1-5; a weak D match, TRBD1 (6 bases). Between the trimmed V and J ends, which lost 7 bases and 2 bases, there was a span of 9 bases. The CDR3 extends over 13 amino acids. From germline, CDR1 is MNHNS and CDR2 SASEGT. The chain's CDR3 is CASNHRGNQPQHF. As DNA, the CDR3 is TGTGCCAGCAACCACAGGGGCAATCAGCCCCAGCATTTT.

The V gene is TRBV5-6, the J gene TRBJ2-1; 12 nucleotides line up with TRBD2. Germline V CDR1 and CDR2: SGHDT, YYEEEE. The J segment lost 0 bases and the V segment lost 4 bases, leaving 5 bases of the junction unmatched. The CDR3 runs to 17 residues. The CDR3 nucleotides read TGTGCCAGCAGCGAAGGACTAGCGGGAAACTCCTACAATGAGCAGTTCTTC. Translating gives CASSEGLAGNSYNEQFF.

The sample holds a few counts of this clonotype. V usage is TRBV27 and J usage is TRBJ1-1; tentatively, D is TRBD1 (5 bases). Germline V gene sequence: CDR1 MNHEY, CDR2 SMNVEV (reference sequence). V was cut by 4 bases and J by 8 bases, with 17 bases left in between. CDR3 size: 14 residues. CDR3 nucleotides: TGTGCCAGCAGTTCCCTAGCCTCGGGACCAGAAGCTTTCTTT. Its protein is CASSSLASGPEAFF.

This clonotype was seen only a few times. The rearrangement uses TRBV3-1 and TRBJ2-2; D is perhaps TRBD1 (6 bases). The ends were cut back, 0 bases at V and 6 bases at J, with 8 bases in the middle. The length of the CDR3 is 14 residues. Germline CDR1 is LGHDT and CDR2 is YNNKEL (reference sequence). The CDR3 sequence is CASSQEWTAGELFF. The CDR3 DNA is TGTGCCAGCAGCCAAGAATGGACAGCCGGGGAGCTGTTTTTT.

The sample holds many counts of this clonotype. The V gene is TRBV10-3, the J gene TRBJ1-6; D gene unclear. This CDR3 region has 14 residues. V shed 7 bases and J shed 7 bases, with 14 bases lying between them. Germline-derived CDR1 and CDR2 are ENHRY and SYGVKD. The CDR3 DNA reads TGTGCCATCACTCATGGAGCATCCAATTCACCCCTCCACTTT. Translated: CAITHGASNSPLHF.

This clonotype was observed once. The V call is TRBV7-8, the J call TRBJ1-4; TRBD1 might be the D (6 bases). The V end lost 5 bases, the J end lost 7 bases, and 11 bases lay between the germline ends. The CDR3 runs to 13 residues. CDR1 SGHVS and CDR2 FQNEAQ come from the germline V gene. CDR3 DNA sequence: TGTGCCAGCAGCCCGGGACAACTTGAAAAACTGTTTTTT. Amino acid sequence: CASSPGQLEKLFF.

This clonotype appeared many times. The rearrangement uses TRBV7-2 and TRBJ2-7; D remains unclear. The CDR3 consists of 13 residues. Germline CDR1 reads SGHTA; CDR2 reads FQGNSA. V lost 1 base and J 3 bases, leaving 7 bases between the germline ends. CDR3 sequence (DNA): TGTGCCAGCAGCTTAGGCAGGAGCTACGAGCAGTACTTC. Amino acid sequence: CASSLGRSYEQYF.

J is TRBJ2-3 and V is TRBV28; TRBD2 is a possible D gene (6 bases). With 3 bases removed from V and 7 bases from J, the gap between germline ends came to 11 bases. Germline CDR1 reads MDHEN; CDR2 reads SYDVKM. This CDR3 region has 13 residues. CDR3 protein: CASSLLRGYTQYF. CDR3 in DNA: TGTGCCAGCAGTTTGCTGCGGGGCTATACGCAGTATTTT. Full variable domain (missing parts from reference TRBV28 and TRBJ2-3): DVKVTQSSRYLVKRTGEKVFLECVQDMDHENMFWYRQDPGLGLRLIYFSYDVKMKEKGDIPEGYSVSREKKERFSLILESASTNQTSMYLCASSLLRGYTQYFGPGTRLTVL.

V usage is TRBV5-5 and J usage is TRBJ1-5; D is undetermined. Trimming removed 4 bases from V and 7 bases from J, with 15 bases in between. This CDR3 contains 14 residues. The germline V gene has CDR1 SGHKS and CDR2 YYEKEE (reference sequence). CDR3 coding DNA: TGTGCCAGCAGCCCTTTCGCGGGCTGGCAGCCCCAGCATTTT. Its translation: CASSPFAGWQPQHF.

This clonotype was observed a few times. The chain employs TRBV20-1 and TRBJ2-1; 10 nucleotides match TRBD2. J gave up 6 bases and V 6 bases, and 8 bases lay outside the gene matches. This CDR3 contains 14 residues. The germline V gene encodes CDR1 DFQATT and CDR2 SNEGSKA (reference sequence). The CDR3 region is CSANSGTSVNEQFF. The CDR3 nucleotides read TGCAGTGCCAACTCCGGGACTAGCGTCAATGAGCAGTTCTTC.

This clonotype was counted ten times or more. The CDR3 coding sequence is TGTGCCAGCAGTTTAAGAAGACAGGCCGAGACCCAGTACTTC. The encoded protein is CASSLRRQAETQYF. The J gene is TRBJ2-5, the V gene TRBV12-3 or TRBV12-4, with a weak D call TRBD1 (6 bases). This CDR3 region has 14 residues. V was shortened by 2 bases and J by 5 bases, with 12 bases between the two germline ends.

The rearrangement links TRBV6-1 to TRBJ1-3; TRBD1 matches at 9 bases. V trimming: 6 bases; J trimming: 3 bases; junction bases outside the gene matches: 6. CDR3 size: 15 residues. CDR1 MNHNS and CDR2 SASEGT come from the germline V gene. The CDR3 protein is CASRRGQGIGNTIYF. The CDR3 coding sequence is TGTGCCAGCAGACGAGGACAGGGGATTGGAAACACCATATATTTT.

This clonotype turned up a few times. J is TRBJ1-1 and V is TRBV4-3, with D possibly being TRBD1 (5 bases). V shed 1 base and J shed 1 base, with 16 bases lying between them. CDR1 LGHNA and CDR2 YSLEER come from the germline V gene. The CDR3 is 17 amino acids. The CDR3 nucleotides read TGCGCCAGCAGCCAAGTACTCTTCCCCGGGGGGAACACTGAAGCTTTCTTT. This codes for CASSQVLFPGGNTEAFF.

The chain uses TRBV4-3 and TRBJ2-2, with a tentative D call TRBD2 (6 bases). Trimming stripped 0 bases from V and 4 bases from J, with 15 bases between. CDR3 size: 17 residues. Germline V gives CDR1 LGHNA, CDR2 YSLEER. The CDR3 loop reads CASSQDPPGALTGELFF. The DNA of the CDR3 is TGCGCCAGCAGCCAAGATCCTCCGGGAGCGCTCACCGGGGAGCTGTTTTTT.

CDR3 region: CASSQSTGRAGNTIYF. DNA of the CDR3: TGTGCCAGCAGCCAGTCGACAGGGAGGGCTGGAAACACCATATATTTT. This chain connects TRBV4-2 to TRBJ1-3; 7 nucleotides align to TRBD1. This CDR3 is 16 amino acids long. The V gene end was trimmed by 3 bases and the J gene end by 2 bases; junction bases not matched to a gene: 7. The germline CDR1 and CDR2 sequences are LGHNA and YNFKEQ.

The chain uses TRBV20-1 and TRBJ1-4, with a possible D match to TRBD1 (6 bases). The V end was cut by 8 bases, the J end by 4 bases, with 11 bases between. Germline-derived CDR1 and CDR2 are DFQATT and SNEGSKA (reference sequence). This CDR3 region has 12 residues. The CDR3 here is CSFRTVNEKLFF. DNA of the CDR3: TGCAGTTTCCGGACAGTTAATGAAAAACTGTTTTTT.

The V gene is TRBV5-1, the J gene TRBJ2-2; D may be TRBD2 (5 bases). V shed 4 bases and J shed 4 bases, with 11 bases lying between them. This CDR3 comprises 14 residues. Per the germline V gene, CDR1 is SGHRS and CDR2 is YFSETQ. The CDR3 nucleotides read TGCGCCAGCAGCGATAGCGAATTCACCGGGGAGCTGTTTTTT. Translating gives CASSDSEFTGELFF.

This clonotype has only a few counts. The chain is built from TRBV7-2 and TRBJ2-2, with 9 bases aligning to TRBD2. Germline CDR1 reads SGHTA; CDR2 reads FQGNSA. The V gene end was trimmed by 2 bases and the J gene end by 6 bases; junction bases not matched to a gene: 7. This CDR3 comprises 16 residues. CDR3 in DNA: TGTGCCAGCAGCTTACTTGGGACTAGCTCCCCCGGGGAGCTGTTTTTT. Its translation is CASSLLGTSSPGELFF.

This sequence joins TRBV7-8 and TRBJ2-7; TRBD1 is a possible D gene (5 bases). Germline V CDR1 and CDR2: SGHVS, FQNEAQ. V was pared by 5 bases and J by 0 bases, with 14 bases between. The CDR3 extends over 15 amino acids. DNA for the CDR3: TGTGCCAGCAGCGGGCGACAGCATGCCTCCTACGAGCAGTACTTC. It specifies CASSGRQHASYEQYF.

The CDR3 nucleotides read TGTGCCAGCTCACCACCGATCGTGCAGGGCAGAAATTCACCCCTCCACTTT. Amino acid sequence: CASSPPIVQGRNSPLHF. The genes are TRBV18 and TRBJ1-6; a possible D gene is TRBD1 (5 bases). Per germline, CDR1 KGHSH and CDR2 LQKENI. This CDR3 has 17 amino acids. The V gene lost 0 bases and the J gene lost 7 bases, with 16 bases spanning the gap.

There are a few counts of this clonotype. The CDR3 coding sequence is TGTGCCAGCAGCTCGTATACAGGGACGGCTGAAGCTTTCTTT. This codes for CASSSYTGTAEAFF. The chain is built from TRBV7-2 and TRBJ1-1, with D possibly matching TRBD1 (6 bases). Germline CDR1 reads SGHTA; CDR2 reads FQGNSA. Trimming cost V 4 bases and J 6 bases, with 15 bases left between them. The CDR3 sequence is 14 residues long.

This chain uses TRBV6-2 or TRBV6-3 with TRBJ2-7; unclear D gene. The V end was cut by 0 bases, the J end by 4 bases, with 7 bases between. The CDR3 sequence is 13 residues long. Germline V CDR1 and CDR2: MNHEY, SVGEGT. For the CDR3, the DNA is TGTGCCAGCAGTTACTCGAGCCCGTACGAGCAGTACTTC. Translating gives CASSYSSPYEQYF.

The chain carries TRBV11-1 and TRBJ2-1, with 12 bases lining up with TRBD2. This CDR3 is built from 17 residues. With 6 bases clipped from V and 6 bases from J, the junction kept 12 bases outside the gene matches. Per the germline V gene, CDR1 is SGHAT and CDR2 is FQDESV (reference sequence). The CDR3 reads CASRRAGTSGRTNEQFF. CDR3 coding DNA: TGTGCCAGCAGAAGAGCCGGGACTAGCGGGCGGACCAATGAGCAGTTCTTC.